This note documents a single T cell receptor beta chain sequence. Its antigen is still unknown. This entry comes from a study of shared clonotypes between healthy human individuals. The assay was immunoSEQ multiplex PCR, and TCRdb's table has in-frame clones only and misses some. The sample records hundreds of thousands of clones, approximately 95% being singletons. Study findings and constraints: Against clonotypes common to all four donors, non-shared ones had lower generation probabilities. Shared across several donors were roughly 5% of the naive CD4 clonotypes.

The naive CD8 population came from CD45RO-negative cells selected for CCR7, without terminally differentiated effector memory CD45RA+ cells. The sequence derives from a woman in her twenties or thirties in good health. Sequenced: naive CD8+ T cells sorted from blood.

CDR3 sequence reads: CASSLRTSGRPPTDTQYF. The CDR3, as DNA: TGTGCCAGCAGCTTAAGGACTAGCGGGAGGCCGCCGACAGATACGCAGTATTTT. The chain carries TRBV11-2 and TRBJ2-3, with 14 bases identical to TRBD2. Germline trimming cut 2 bases from V and 3 bases from J; bases unmatched to any gene: 7. The V gene's germline CDR1 is SGHAT and CDR2 FQNNGV. The CDR3 has 18 residues.